The sequence of this TCR beta chain was determined in a study of PD-1 blockade in classical Hodgkin lymphoma. In the study overall: The study gave patients nivolumab 3 mg/kg intravenously every 2 weeks.

Profiling relied on immunoSEQ multiplex PCR, and the TCRdb table lists in-frame clones only, not all of them. The sample contains about 21,000 clones, around 85% of which appear only once. General study points: Healthy donors reportedly exceeded newly diagnosed patients in baseline TCR diversity. CD8+ TCR diversity did not rise significantly by C4D1, unlike CD4+.

The time point: cycle 4 day 1 (C4D1), after 6 weeks of nivolumab. Relapse after autologous stem cell transplantation occurred in every patient, and brentuximab vedotin exposure varied. Comment on this clone: Its antigen is unidentified.

Trimming shortened V by 0 bases and J by 0 bases, and 14 bases separated the two germline ends. The CDR3 spans 17 residues. Germline V gene lookup returns CDR1 MNHEY and CDR2 SMNVEV (reference sequence). The material sequenced was peripheral blood mononuclear cells (PBMCs), taken before the fourth cycle of nivolumab. This chain uses TRBV27 with TRBJ1-1; D not resolved. The TCR was taken from a human donor with classical Hodgkin lymphoma. This chain's CDR3 is CASSLSGMTALNTEAFF. CDR3 bases: TGTGCCAGCAGTTTATCGGGGATGACGGCCCTGAACACTGAAGCTTTCTTT.